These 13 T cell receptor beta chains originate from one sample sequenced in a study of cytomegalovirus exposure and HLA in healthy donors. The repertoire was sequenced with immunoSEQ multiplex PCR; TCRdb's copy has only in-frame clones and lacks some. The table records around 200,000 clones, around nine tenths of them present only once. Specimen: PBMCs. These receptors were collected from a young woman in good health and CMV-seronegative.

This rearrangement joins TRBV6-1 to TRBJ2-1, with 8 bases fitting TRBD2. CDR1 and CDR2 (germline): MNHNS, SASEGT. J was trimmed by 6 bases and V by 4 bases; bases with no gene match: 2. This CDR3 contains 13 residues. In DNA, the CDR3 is TGTGCCAGCAGTGGACTAGCGCTCAATGAGCAGTTCTTC. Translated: CASSGLALNEQFF.

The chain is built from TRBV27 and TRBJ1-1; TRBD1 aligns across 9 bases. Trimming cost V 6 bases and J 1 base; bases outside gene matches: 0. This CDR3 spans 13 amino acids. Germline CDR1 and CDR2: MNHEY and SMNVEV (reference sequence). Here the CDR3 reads CASRGQGNTEAFF. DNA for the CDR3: TGTGCCAGCAGGGGACAGGGGAACACTGAAGCTTTCTTT.

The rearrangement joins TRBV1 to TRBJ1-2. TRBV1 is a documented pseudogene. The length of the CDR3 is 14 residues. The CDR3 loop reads CTSSQARANYGYTF. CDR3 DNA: TGCACCAGCAGCCAAGCGAGGGCGAACTATGGCTACACCTTC.

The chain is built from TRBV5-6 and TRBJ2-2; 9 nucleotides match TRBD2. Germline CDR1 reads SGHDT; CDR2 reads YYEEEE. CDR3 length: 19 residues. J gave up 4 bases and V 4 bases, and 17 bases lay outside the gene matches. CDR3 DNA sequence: TGTGCCAGCAGCCTAAAGCGTCTAGCGGGAATCGGTACCACCGGGGAGCTGTTTTTT. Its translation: CASSLKRLAGIGTTGELFF. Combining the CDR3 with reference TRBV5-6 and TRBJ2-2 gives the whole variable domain DAGVTQSPTHLIKTRGQQVTLRCSPKSGHDTVSWYQQALGQGPQFIFQYYEEEERQRGNFPDRFSGHQFPNYSSELNVNALLLGDSALYLCASSLKRLAGIGTTGELFFGEGSRLTVL.

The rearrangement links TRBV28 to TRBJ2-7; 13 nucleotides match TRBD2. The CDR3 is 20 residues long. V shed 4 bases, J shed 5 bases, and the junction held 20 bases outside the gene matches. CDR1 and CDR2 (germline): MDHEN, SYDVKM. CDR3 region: CASSSNRPSLAGGPVHEQYF. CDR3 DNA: TGTGCCAGCAGTTCTAACCGCCCATCACTAGCGGGAGGGCCGGTCCACGAGCAGTACTTC.

CDR3 residues: CASTDRGDQPQHF. CDR3 DNA sequence: TGTGCCAGTACGGACAGGGGGGACCAGCCCCAGCATTTT. V usage is TRBV19 and J usage is TRBJ1-5, with 10 bases that match TRBD1. This CDR3 region has 13 residues. The germline gives CDR1 LNHDA, CDR2 SQIVND (reference sequence). The J segment lost 7 bases and the V segment lost 7 bases, leaving 4 bases of the junction unmatched.

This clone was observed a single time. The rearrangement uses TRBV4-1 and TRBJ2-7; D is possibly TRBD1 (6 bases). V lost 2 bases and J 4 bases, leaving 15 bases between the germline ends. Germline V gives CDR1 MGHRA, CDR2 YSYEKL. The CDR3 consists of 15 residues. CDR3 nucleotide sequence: TGCGCCAGCAGCCAACACACAGGGTATCATTACGAGCAGTACTTC. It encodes CASSQHTGYHYEQYF.

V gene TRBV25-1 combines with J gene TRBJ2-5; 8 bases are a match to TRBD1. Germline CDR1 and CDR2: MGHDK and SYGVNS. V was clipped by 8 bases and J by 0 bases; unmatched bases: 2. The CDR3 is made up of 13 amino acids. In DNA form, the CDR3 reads TGTGCCAGCGCGACAGGGGACCAAGAGACCCAGTACTTC. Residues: CASATGDQETQYF.

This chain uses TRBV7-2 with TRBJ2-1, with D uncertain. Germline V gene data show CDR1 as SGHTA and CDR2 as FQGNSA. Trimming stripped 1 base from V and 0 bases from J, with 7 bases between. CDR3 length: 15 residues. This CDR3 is CASSLERRSYNEQFF. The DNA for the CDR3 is TGTGCCAGCAGCTTAGAGCGACGCTCCTACAATGAGCAGTTCTTC.

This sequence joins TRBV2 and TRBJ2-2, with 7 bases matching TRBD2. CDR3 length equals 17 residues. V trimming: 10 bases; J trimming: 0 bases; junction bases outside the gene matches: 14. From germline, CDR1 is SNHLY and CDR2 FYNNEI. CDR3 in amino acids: CATLGRGRPANTGELFF. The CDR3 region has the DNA TGTGCCACCCTAGGACGCGGGAGACCGGCGAACACCGGGGAGCTGTTTTTT.

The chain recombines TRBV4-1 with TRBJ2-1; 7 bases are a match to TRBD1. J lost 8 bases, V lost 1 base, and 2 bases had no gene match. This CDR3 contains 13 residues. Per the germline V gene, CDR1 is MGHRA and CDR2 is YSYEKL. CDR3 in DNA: TGCGCCAGCAGCCAAGGCGACAGGGATGAGCAGTTCTTC. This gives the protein CASSQGDRDEQFF.

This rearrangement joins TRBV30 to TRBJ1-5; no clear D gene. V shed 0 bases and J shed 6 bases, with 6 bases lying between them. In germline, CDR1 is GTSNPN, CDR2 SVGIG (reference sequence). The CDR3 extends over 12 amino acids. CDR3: CAWSVPGQPQHF. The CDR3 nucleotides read TGTGCCTGGAGTGTCCCCGGTCAGCCCCAGCATTTT. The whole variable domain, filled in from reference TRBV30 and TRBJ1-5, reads SQTIHQWPATLVQPVGSPLSLECTVEGTSNPNLYWYRQAAGRGLQLLFYSVGIGQISSEVPQNLSASRPQDRQFILSSKKLLLSDSGFYLCAWSVPGQPQHFGDGTRLSIL.

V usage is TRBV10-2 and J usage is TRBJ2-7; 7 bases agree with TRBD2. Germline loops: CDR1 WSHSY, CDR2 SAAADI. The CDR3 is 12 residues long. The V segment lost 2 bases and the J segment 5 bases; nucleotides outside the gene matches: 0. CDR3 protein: CASSETSDEQYF. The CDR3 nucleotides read TGCGCCAGCAGTGAGACTAGCGACGAGCAGTACTTC.